The rows below give T cell receptor beta chains drawn from one sample of a study of control samples from healthy donors and cancer patients. Produced via immunoSEQ multiplex PCR; TCRdb's table is partial and in-frame only. The sample carries some 74,000 clones, around 93% recorded once. Material: blood. Receptors originate from a woman under 40 in good health. The CDR3 runs from the conserved cysteine through the conserved F or W. The D gene is left open where the match is weak. Expanded clones get a size class; other rows say once, few or many, or leave the size out.

J | V | size | D | DNA | CDR3
TRBJ2-1 | TRBV19 | - | - | TGTGCCAGTAGTATCACAGGGAGCTCCTACAATGAGCAGTTCTTC | CASSITGSSYNEQFF
TRBJ2-2 | TRBV16 | once | - | TGTGCCAGCAGCCAATCGTCCAGCTCCCCCACCGGGGAGCTGTTTTTT | CASSQSSSSPTGELFF
TRBJ2-5 | TRBV12-3/TRBV12-4 | - | - | TGTGCCAGCAGTTTTCGCGGGGTAGAGACCCAGTACTTC | CASSFRGVETQYF
TRBJ1-2 | TRBV28 | - | - | TGTGCCAGCAGTCTAGGGAGGTTCTTGGGGGTACAGTACTATGGCTACACCTTC | CASSLGRFLGVQYYGYTF
TRBJ2-3 | TRBV6-4 | - | TRBD2 | TGTGCCAGCGGCTCCGGGGGGGGCACAGATACGCAGTATTTT | CASGSGGGTDTQYF
TRBJ1-6 | TRBV28 | - | - | TGTGCCAGCACCATGGGGCTTTCACCCCTCCACTTT | CASTMGLSPLHF
TRBJ1-4 | TRBV19 | - | - | TGTGCCAGTAGGGGCGTGGGGGCGAAGGAAAAACTGTTTTTT | CASRGVGAKEKLFF
TRBJ2-7 | TRBV7-2 | - | - | TGTGCCAGCATCCCAATAGGTCAGGGGACCTCCTACGAGCAGTACTTC | CASIPIGQGTSYEQYF
TRBJ1-2 | TRBV2 | - | TRBD1 | TGTGCCAGCAGTTCCGGGACAGGGGGCGCGAACTATGGCTACACCTTC | CASSSGTGGANYGYTF
TRBJ2-6 | TRBV6-5 | - | - | TGTGCCAGCAGTTACAACAGCCTCTCTGGGGCCAACGTCCTGACTTTC | CASSYNSLSGANVLTF
TRBJ1-2 | TRBV5-1 | - | - | TGCGCCAGCAGCTTAGAGGGCTATGGCTACACCTTC | CASSLEGYGYTF
TRBJ1-5 | TRBV4-1 | - | - | TGCGCCAGCAGCCAAGATCCACGGAACCAGCCCCAGCATTTT | CASSQDPRNQPQHF
TRBJ2-4 | TRBV11-2 | - | - | TGTGCCAGCAGCGACTCAGCAAACATTCAGTACTTC | CASSDSANIQYF
TRBJ1-2 | TRBV19 | - | - | TGTGCCAGTAGTCTCCAGACAGGCTTCTATGGCTACACCTTC | CASSLQTGFYGYTF
TRBJ1-5 | TRBV9 | - | - | TGTGCCAGCAGCGAGGACGGGAGGGGAGGCCAGCCCCAGCATTTT | CASSEDGRGGQPQHF
TRBJ2-3 | TRBV5-8 | - | - | TGTGCCAGCAGCTTAGGCTTTTCCACAGATACGCAGTATTTT | CASSLGFSTDTQYF
TRBJ1-6 | TRBV5-1 | - | - | TGCGCCAGCAGCTTGGGAGTTTTCGGGTCCTCCTATAATTCACCCCTCCACTTT | CASSLGVFGSSYNSPLHF
TRBJ2-6 | TRBV28 | once | - | TGTGCCAGCAGTTCTGGGCAGCCTGGGGCCAACGTCCTGACTTTC | CASSSGQPGANVLTF
TRBJ1-2 | TRBV6-4 | - | TRBD1 | TGTGCCAGCAGTCCGAACAGGGGAACGACTAACTATGGCTACACCTTC | CASSPNRGTTNYGYTF
TRBJ1-2 | TRBV29-1 | - | TRBD1 | TGCAGCGTTCGCCGGGACAGTCTTAGCACCTTC | CSVRRDSLSTF